This TCR beta chain was identified in a study of vaccination effects on CD4 cells after COVID-19. Antigen-specific CD4+ T cell clonotypes were called by their expansion after viral peptide-pool culture in ViraFEST. When about ten days of culture had elapsed, CD4+ T cells were isolated. According to PCR results, the person was infected with SARS-CoV-2 between March and December 2020. In culture with 8 to 10 IU/ml IL-2 and about 9.7 ug/ml peptides, PBMC were grown at two million per well. Replacing half the medium with IL-2 medium was done on days 3 and 7. A note on this clone: The antigen is undetermined.

Study-wide results and caveats: Limitations: small convalescent group and missing early post-infection timepoints.

The table came from immunoSEQ multiplex PCR; TCRdb's copy has only in-frame clones and leaves some out. The table includes 40,000 or so clones, approximately 72% detected once. With 10 bases clipped from V and 6 bases from J, the junction kept 10 bases outside the gene matches. Germline loops: CDR1 ENHRY, CDR2 SYGVKD. This CDR3 has 15 amino acids. This TCR was sampled from a human donor who had a prior SARS-CoV-2 infection. The chain is built from TRBV10-3 and TRBJ2-3, with 13 bases lining up with TRBD2. The sequencing here drew on CD4+ T cells from PBMCs cultured with a peptide pool, taken before COVID-19 vaccination. DNA of the CDR3: TGTGCCACCGGACTAGCGGGAGCCCCGGGGGATACGCAGTATTTT. Translating gives CATGLAGAPGDTQYF.